This T cell receptor beta chain emerged from a study of OX40 agonist ivuxolimab in advanced cancers. For the study at large: In this cohort, patients received ivuxolimab, an agonistic anti-OX40 (CD134) antibody.

TCRdb's table, derived via immunoSEQ multiplex PCR, lists solely in-frame clones and lacks some. The data show about 50,000 clones, around nine tenths seen once. There are 13 residues in the CDR3. Germline-derived CDR1 and CDR2 are SGHDT and YYEEEE. V was cut by 4 bases and J by 8 bases, with 15 bases left in between. The sequenced sample was CD4+ or CD8+ T cells sorted from blood, obtained in a trial of the OX40 agonist ivuxolimab. The sequence was collected from an adult with an advanced solid tumor such as melanoma, head and neck, liver or kidney cancer. The chain uses TRBV5-6 and TRBJ1-2; D unclear. CDR3 region: CASSTPPSRGYTF. The CDR3 region has the DNA TGTGCCAGCAGCACCCCGCCCTCCCGGGGCTACACCTTC.